A single sample gave rise to the 3 T cell receptor beta chains below, sequenced in a study of blood T cell repertoires in COVID-19. The repertoire was sequenced with immunoSEQ multiplex PCR; TCRdb's copy has only in-frame clones and lacks some. Altogether about 310,000 clones are present, roughly 86% being singletons, with the ten largest covering 8.9%. The specimen sequenced was PBMCs or T cells enriched from blood (not recorded which). Every receptor here comes from a woman between 18 and 29 years old who had recovered from COVID-19.

This chain joins TRBV9 and TRBJ2-3; 8 bases are a match to TRBD2. Trimming at V came to 1 base and at J to 1 base, leaving 5 bases not matched to a gene. Germline-derived CDR1 and CDR2 are SGDLS and YYNGEE. CDR3 size: 16 residues. The DNA for the CDR3 is TGTGCCAGCAGCGTACTTAACGGGGGGGGCACAGATACGCAGTATTTT. Its translation: CASSVLNGGGTDTQYF.

The chain links TRBV3-1 (or the pseudogene TRBV3-2) to TRBJ2-2; maybe TRBD1 (6 bases). Germline-derived CDR1 and CDR2 are LGHDT and YNNKEL (reference sequence). The CDR3 sequence is 14 residues long. Trimming took off 6 bases at V and 6 bases at J, with 14 bases between the two ends. CDR3 sequence reads: CASRWGRDSGELFF. The DNA of the CDR3 is TGTGCCAGCAGGTGGGGGCGCGACTCCGGGGAGCTGTTTTTT.

The chain carries TRBV7-9 and TRBJ1-1; D is uncertain. This CDR3 region has 11 residues. Trimming removed 1 base at V and 11 bases at J, with 8 bases between. CDR1 is SEHNR, CDR2 FQNEAQ, per germline (reference sequence). Here the CDR3 reads CASSLVELAFF. For the CDR3, the DNA is TGTGCCAGCAGCTTAGTTGAACTGGCTTTCTTT.